This TCR beta chain was profiled in a study of T cell responses to AZD1222 COVID-19 vaccine. Across the whole study: The study pooled second doses at about 4 or about 12 weeks.

With respect to this clone: The antigen remains undetermined.

The data were produced by immunoSEQ multiplex PCR, yet TCRdb's version contains in-frame clones alone and is incomplete. The sample has some 90,000 clones; 88% are singletons. Germline V gene sequence: CDR1 MDHEN, CDR2 SYDVKM. The CDR3 runs to 13 residues. Trimming shortened V by 7 bases and J by 7 bases, and 14 bases separated the two germline ends. Broader study findings: Among the donors, most were white British and more were female, and clonal diversity was possibly underestimated. Spike-specific TCR breadth and depth rose after two AZD1222 doses.

This TCR derives from an adult in good health. The sample was peripheral blood, taken on day 0 of AZD1222 vaccination. The gene calls are TRBV28 and TRBJ1-5; a possible D gene is TRBD1 (5 bases). CDR3 region: CASIPGQWQPQHF. The CDR3 DNA reads TGTGCCAGCATCCCAGGGCAATGGCAGCCCCAGCATTTT.